The present T cell receptor beta chain was sequenced within a study of cytomegalovirus exposure and HLA in healthy donors. Donors were nominally healthy when sampled, though unrecorded immune exposures were likely. Study-wide results and caveats: Three of the chains that were CMV-associated were confirmed in vitro to be specific for CMV antigens.

Turning to this clone: The antigen remains undetermined.

Researchers ran the PCR with 60 Vbeta and 13 Jbeta primers. Assay: immunoSEQ multiplex PCR; the TCRdb copy retains only in-frame clones and omits some. The repertoire holds 180,000 or so clones, with around three quarters as singletons. The material sequenced was PBMCs. This receptor was identified in a woman aged 45-65 years in good health and CMV-seronegative.

CDR3 loop: CSASVPREAFF. CDR3 nucleotides: TGCAGTGCTAGCGTCCCCAGGGAAGCTTTCTTT. This rearrangement joins TRBV20-1 to TRBJ1-1; D remains ambiguous. The CDR3 runs 11 residues. V lost 3 bases, J lost 8 bases, and 10 bases lay in between. The V gene's germline CDR1 is DFQATT and CDR2 SNEGSKA (reference sequence).